Sequencing of this T cell receptor (beta chain) was carried out in a study of cytomegalovirus exposure and HLA in healthy donors. The primer mix had 60 Vbeta and 13 Jbeta primers. Sequencing used immunoSEQ multiplex PCR; TCRdb keeps in-frame clones, though not all of them. The sample consists of fewer than 200,000 clones, 9.5% to 15% of them appearing once. Trimming took 4 bases from V and 8 from J, leaving 11 bases between them. The CDR3 consists of 12 residues. Germline-derived CDR1 and CDR2 are SEHNR and FQNEAQ (reference sequence). The sample comprised PBMCs. This TCR was recovered from a man aged 45-65 years in good health and CMV-seropositive. The chain joins TRBV7-9 to TRBJ1-2; no definite D call. The CDR3 region has the DNA TGTGCCAGCAGCTCCCCAGGAGGAGGCTACACCTTC. This translates into CASSSPGGGYTF.